One sample yielded the 7 T cell receptor beta chains listed below, sequenced in a study of T cells after yellow fever vaccination. One entry per CDR3 protein, called by TCRdb with MiXCR from the 5' RACE reads. The table has some 150,000 distinct CDR3 sequences, 8% to 13% seen once; the top ten hold 36%. The sample consisted of CD8+ T cells sorted from PBMCs, taken 15 days after the yellow fever booster vaccination. The receptor source for this set is a man younger than 35 who received the YFV17D yellow fever vaccine.

This clonotype was counted a few times. This chain connects TRBV13 to TRBJ2-7, with a tentative D call TRBD2 (6 bases). Germline V gene sequence: CDR1 PRHDT, CDR2 FYEKMQ (reference sequence). Trimming took 5 bases from V and 2 from J, leaving 16 bases between them. The CDR3 is made up of 15 amino acids. The CDR3 reads CASSTDSEGPYEQYF. CDR3 nucleotide sequence: TGTGCCAGCAGCACGGATTCGGAGGGCCCCTACGAGCAGTACTTC.

This clonotype was observed a few times. The gene calls are TRBV29-1 and TRBJ2-1, with D uncertain. The germline gives CDR1 SQVTM, CDR2 ANQGSEA. This CDR3 is 13 amino acids long. Trimming pared 4 bases from V and 9 bases from J, leaving 16 bases between. CDR3 DNA sequence: TGCAGCGTTGTAGGTGGTTTCGAGAGTGAGCAGTTCTTC. It yields the protein CSVVGGFESEQFF.

This clonotype occurred many times. The chain employs TRBV12-3 or TRBV12-4 and TRBJ1-5, with TRBD1 identical over 9 bases. The CDR3 covers 14 residues. Germline trimming cut 5 bases from V and 4 bases from J; bases unmatched to any gene: 3. CDR3 in DNA: TGTGCCAGCAGTGCCGGGACAGGGAATCAGCCCCAGCATTTT. It translates to CASSAGTGNQPQHF.

This chain connects TRBV29-1 to TRBJ2-1; 9 bases fit TRBD1. The CDR3 loop spans 13 amino acids. From germline, CDR1 is SQVTM and CDR2 ANQGSEA. V gave up 4 bases and J gave up 9 bases; unmatched junction bases: 7. The CDR3 protein is CSVGDRDMLEQFF. Written as DNA, the CDR3 is TGCAGCGTTGGGGACAGGGATATGCTTGAGCAGTTCTTC.

This clonotype was seen repeatedly, ten times or more. The chain recombines TRBV5-1 with TRBJ1-1; D is uncertain. The V gene lost 2 bases and the J gene lost 5 bases, with 13 bases spanning the gap. The CDR3 has 14 amino acids. Germline V gene sequence: CDR1 SGHRS, CDR2 YFSETQ. As DNA, the CDR3 is TGCGCCAGCAGCTTTTCGTTCGGGAGGACTGAAGCTTTCTTT. Amino acids: CASSFSFGRTEAFF.

The chain is built from TRBV15 and TRBJ2-5, with 9 bases that match TRBD1. The CDR3 contains 14 residues. Losses at the gene ends were 3 bases for V and 4 bases for J; bases not matched to a gene: 3. Germline V gene data show CDR1 as LNHNV and CDR2 as YYDKDF (reference sequence). In nucleotides, the CDR3 is TGTGCCACCAGCAGGGGACAGGGTATAGAGACCCAGTACTTC. Translated: CATSRGQGIETQYF.

In the case of this clonotype: One end of the junction fails to match germline, which may point to a read error. J is TRBJ1-1 and V is TRBV11-2, with 7 bases fitting TRBD1. The CDR3 totals 14 residues. Germline CDR1 SGHAT, CDR2 FQNNGV. CDR3 sequence reads: CASSLDRVLTEAFF. Here the CDR3 DNA reads TGTGCCAGCAGTTTAGACAGGGTCTTGACTGAAGCTTTCTTT.